This T cell receptor beta chain stems from a study of T cells in Graves' hyperthyroidism and ophthalmopathy. Uncontrolled infection, other autoimmune disease, pregnancy or lactation excluded patients. For the diagnoses, clinical symptoms, serum thyroxine and TRAb, thyroid ultrasound and orbital computed tomography were used. This clonotype was counted ten times or more. Amplification yielded TCR beta CDR3 regions, with RNA transcripts as the source. TCR CDR3 underwent first-round RT-PCR with the HTBI primer set. One entry per CDR3 protein, called by TCRdb with MiXCR from the multiplex PCR reads. The table includes about 640,000 distinct CDR3 sequences, 40% to 55% detected once. Trimming removed 4 bases from V and 14 bases from J, with 11 bases in between. This CDR3 spans 11 amino acids. The germline V gene encodes CDR1 SGHAT and CDR2 FQNNGV.

Sequencing used peripheral blood or thyroid tissue (not recorded which). The sequence was collected from an adult man with Graves' disease, either hyperthyroidism or ophthalmopathy (not recorded which). The gene calls are TRBV11-2 and TRBJ1-4; D not resolved. Written as DNA, the CDR3 is TGTGCCAGCAGCTCTGTGGGGAGGCTGTTTTTT. It is translated as CASSSVGRLFF.